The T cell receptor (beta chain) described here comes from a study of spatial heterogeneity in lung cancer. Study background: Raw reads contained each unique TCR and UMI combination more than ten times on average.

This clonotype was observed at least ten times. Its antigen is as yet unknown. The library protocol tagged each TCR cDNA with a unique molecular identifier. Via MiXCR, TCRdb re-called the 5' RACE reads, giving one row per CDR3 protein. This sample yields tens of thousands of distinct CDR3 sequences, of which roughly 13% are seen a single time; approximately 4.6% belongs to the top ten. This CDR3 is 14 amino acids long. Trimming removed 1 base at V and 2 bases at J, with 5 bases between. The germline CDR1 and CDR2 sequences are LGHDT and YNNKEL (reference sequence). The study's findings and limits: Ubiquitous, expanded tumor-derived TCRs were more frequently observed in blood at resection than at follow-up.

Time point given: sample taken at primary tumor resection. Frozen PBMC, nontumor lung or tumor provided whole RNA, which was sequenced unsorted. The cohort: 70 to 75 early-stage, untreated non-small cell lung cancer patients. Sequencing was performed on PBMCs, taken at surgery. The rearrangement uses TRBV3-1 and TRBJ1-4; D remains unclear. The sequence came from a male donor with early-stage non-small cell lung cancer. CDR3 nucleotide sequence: TGTGCCAGCAGCCAAGGAGGGACTAATGAAAAACTGTTTTTT. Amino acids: CASSQGGTNEKLFF.